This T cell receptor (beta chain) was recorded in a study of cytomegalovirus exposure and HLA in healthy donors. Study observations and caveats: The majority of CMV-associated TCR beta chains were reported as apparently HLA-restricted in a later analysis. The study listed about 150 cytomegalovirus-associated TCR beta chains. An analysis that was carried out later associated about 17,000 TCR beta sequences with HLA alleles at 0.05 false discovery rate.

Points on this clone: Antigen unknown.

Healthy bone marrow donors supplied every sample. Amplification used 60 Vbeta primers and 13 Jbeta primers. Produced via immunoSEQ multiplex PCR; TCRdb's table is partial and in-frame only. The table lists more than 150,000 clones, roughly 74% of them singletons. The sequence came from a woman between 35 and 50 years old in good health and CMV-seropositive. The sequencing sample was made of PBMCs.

CDR3 nucleotides: TGTGCCAGTTACGGGGAGAGCTATGGCTACACCTTC. Translation gives CASYGESYGYTF. The gene calls are TRBV19 and TRBJ1-2, with D unresolved. V was pared by 8 bases and J by 4 bases, with 11 bases between. Germline V gene lookup returns CDR1 LNHDA and CDR2 SQIVND (reference sequence). This CDR3 comprises 12 residues.